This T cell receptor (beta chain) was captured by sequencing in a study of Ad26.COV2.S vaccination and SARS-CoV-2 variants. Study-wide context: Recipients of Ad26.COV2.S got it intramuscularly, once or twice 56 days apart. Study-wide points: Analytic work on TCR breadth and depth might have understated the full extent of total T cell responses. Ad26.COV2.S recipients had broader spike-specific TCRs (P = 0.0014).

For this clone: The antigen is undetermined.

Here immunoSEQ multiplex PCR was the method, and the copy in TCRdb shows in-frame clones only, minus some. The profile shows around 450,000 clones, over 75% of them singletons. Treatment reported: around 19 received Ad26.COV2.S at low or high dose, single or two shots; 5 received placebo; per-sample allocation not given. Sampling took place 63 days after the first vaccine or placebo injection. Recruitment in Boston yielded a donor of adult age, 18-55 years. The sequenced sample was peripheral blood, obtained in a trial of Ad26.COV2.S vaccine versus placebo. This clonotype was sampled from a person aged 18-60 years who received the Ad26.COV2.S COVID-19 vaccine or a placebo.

The DNA for the CDR3 is TGTGCCAGCAGTACGGGGACTAGCGGGACAGATACGCAGTATTTT. As protein: CASSTGTSGTDTQYF. The chain combines TRBV27 with TRBJ2-3; 12 bases fit TRBD2. This CDR3 comprises 15 residues. CDR1 and CDR2 (germline): MNHEY, SMNVEV (reference sequence). V gave up 5 bases and J gave up 3 bases; unmatched junction bases: 3.